Following are 19 T cell receptor beta chains from one sample sequenced in a study of human T cells and chemical hapten exposure. Sample time point: pre-sensitization, week 0. Treatment meaning: therapeutic diphenylcyclopropenone sensitization with weekly scalp DPC. TCRdb itself ran the RACE reads through MiXCR, one entry per CDR3 protein. This table holds under 65,000 distinct CDR3 sequences, approximately 8.8% found once. The sample in question was whole blood, obtained in connection with sensitization to the hapten diphenylcyclopropenone (DPC). The receptors were sampled from a middle-aged woman with alopecia areata. Some clones in this sample may be carry-over from other donors' samples.

This chain links TRBV5-1 with TRBJ1-4; D possibly corresponds to TRBD1 (5 bases). CDR3 length: 15 residues. The ends were cut back, 0 bases at V and 8 bases at J, with 14 bases in the middle. The germline V gene encodes CDR1 SGHRS and CDR2 YFSETQ. In DNA, the CDR3 is TGCGCCAGCAGCTTGGATGGCAGGGAAAGCGAAAAACTGTTTTTT. Its translation is CASSLDGRESEKLFF.

This clonotype was picked up many times. The chain uses TRBV7-9 and TRBJ2-1, with 10 bases matching TRBD2. Germline loops: CDR1 SEHNR, CDR2 FQNEAQ (reference sequence). V gave up 3 bases and J gave up 5 bases; unmatched junction bases: 10. The CDR3 has 17 amino acids. CDR3 sequence: CASSLLLAGGPDNEQFF. The CDR3 DNA reads as TGTGCCAGCAGCTTGCTATTAGCGGGGGGCCCTGACAATGAGCAGTTCTTC.

This clonotype occurred a few times. This rearrangement joins TRBV27 to TRBJ2-3; no reliable D call. Trimming removed 3 bases from V and 5 bases from J, with 15 bases in between. This CDR3 region has 15 residues. From germline, CDR1 is MNHEY and CDR2 SMNVEV (reference sequence). As DNA, the CDR3 is TGTGCCAGCAGTTTTGGTGGCAGGAATATAGATACGCAGTATTTT. This gives the protein CASSFGGRNIDTQYF.

There are a few counts of this clonotype. The chain has TRBV25-1 and TRBJ1-1; the D is unclear. This CDR3 is 12 amino acids long. V was trimmed by 7 bases and J by 3 bases, leaving 9 bases between them. CDR1 is MGHDK, CDR2 SYGVNS, per germline. The CDR3: CASTSWYTEAFF. The CDR3 nucleotides are TGTGCCAGCACTAGTTGGTACACTGAAGCTTTCTTT.

At least ten counts were recorded for this clonotype. The rearrangement links TRBV29-1 to TRBJ2-2; D not resolved. The CDR3 has 12 residues. V lost 8 bases and J lost 5, with 12 bases in between. Germline CDR1 is SQVTM and CDR2 is ANQGSEA. CDR3 region: CSSKEMTGELFF. The DNA for the CDR3 is TGCAGCTCAAAGGAGATGACCGGGGAGCTGTTTTTT.

This clonotype was detected many times. This chain connects TRBV6-4 to TRBJ2-1; TRBD2 agrees at 11 bases. Trimming cost V 6 bases and J 6 bases; bases outside gene matches: 7. In germline, CDR1 is MRHNA, CDR2 SNTAGT. This CDR3 is built from 15 residues. CDR3: CASSVISGGANEQFF. The CDR3 DNA reads TGTGCCAGCAGCGTGATTAGCGGGGGGGCCAATGAGCAGTTCTTC.

This clonotype was counted only a few times. The V call is TRBV20-1, the J call TRBJ1-1; D not resolved. The CDR3 totals 16 residues. The germline CDR1 and CDR2 sequences are DFQATT and SNEGSKA (reference sequence). Trimming pared 0 bases from V and 4 bases from J, leaving 18 bases between. The CDR3 DNA follows: TGCAGTGCTAGAGATCCCCTTAACGGCCTTACCACTGAAGCTTTCTTT. As protein: CSARDPLNGLTTEAFF.

The gene calls are TRBV2 and TRBJ1-1; D ambiguous. The V end lost 5 bases, the J end lost 1 base, and 8 bases lay between the germline ends. CDR1 SNHLY and CDR2 FYNNEI come from the germline V gene. The CDR3 consists of 13 residues. The CDR3, as DNA: TGTGCCAGCAGTAGAACAAGGAACACTGAAGCTTTCTTT. It yields the protein CASSRTRNTEAFF.

The chain employs TRBV14 and TRBJ1-4; D call uncertain. CDR1 and CDR2 from the germline V gene are SGHDN and FVKESK. V was pared by 1 base and J by 5 bases, with 5 bases between. The CDR3 is 13 amino acids. As DNA, the CDR3 is TGTGCCAGCAGCCAAGTAGAGAATGAAAAACTGTTTTTT. It codes for CASSQVENEKLFF.

This clonotype has only one observation. V usage is TRBV29-1 and J usage is TRBJ2-2; 7 bases fit TRBD1. The J segment lost 1 base and the V segment lost 4 bases, leaving 0 bases of the junction unmatched. This CDR3 comprises 13 residues. In germline, CDR1 is SQVTM, CDR2 ANQGSEA. CDR3 DNA sequence: TGCAGCGTTGGACAGGGGAACACCGGGGAGCTGTTTTTT. Protein sequence: CSVGQGNTGELFF.

This clonotype was counted ten times or more. The chain has TRBV7-9 and TRBJ1-1, with 9 bases lining up with TRBD1. V lost 5 bases to trimming and J lost 4 bases; unmatched junction nucleotides: 5. Germline values: CDR1 SEHNR, CDR2 FQNEAQ (reference sequence). This CDR3 comprises 14 residues. CDR3 nucleotides: TGTGCCAGCAGCCCACAGGGGGCGTTCACTGAAGCTTTCTTT. This encodes CASSPQGAFTEAFF.

About this clonotype: The CDR3 end shows no conserved phenylalanine or tryptophan, and so a read error is likely. The chain has TRBV6-1 and TRBJ1-4; 7 positions agree with TRBD1. This CDR3 spans 16 amino acids. V lost 5 bases to trimming and J lost 7 bases; unmatched junction nucleotides: 13. Germline CDR1 is MNHNS and CDR2 is SASEGT. The CDR3 sequence: CASSSGPTGAGEKLFS. CDR3 sequence (DNA): TGTGCCAGCAGTAGCGGCCCTACAGGGGCTGGTGAAAAACTGTTTTCT.

The chain links TRBV24-1 to TRBJ2-3; D remains unclear. Germline CDR1 KGHDR, CDR2 SFDVKD. The CDR3 has 14 residues. Between the trimmed V and J ends, which lost 1 base and 3 bases, there was a span of 7 bases. The CDR3 bases are TGTGCCACCAGTGATTTATGGGGAACAGATACGCAGTATTTT. It translates to CATSDLWGTDTQYF.

At least ten counts were recorded for this clonotype. The genes are TRBV4-3 and TRBJ2-7; possible D gene TRBD2, 5 bases. The germline V gene has CDR1 LGHNA and CDR2 YSLEER. V was pared by 1 base and J by 0 bases, with 7 bases between. This CDR3 has 14 amino acids. The CDR3 here is CASSQVEGSYEQYF. The DNA of the CDR3 is TGCGCCAGCAGCCAAGTCGAGGGCTCCTACGAGCAGTACTTC.

This clonotype was seen repeatedly, ten times or more. The chain recombines TRBV11-2 with TRBJ2-1, with D perhaps being TRBD1 or TRBD2 (6 bases each). There are 15 residues in the CDR3. V lost 1 base and J lost 2, with 9 bases in between. Germline V gives CDR1 SGHAT, CDR2 FQNNGV. Here the CDR3 DNA reads TGTGCCAGCAGCTTAGTGGGGGGCCCCTACAATGAGCAGTTCTTC. Amino acid sequence: CASSLVGGPYNEQFF.

In this sample, this clonotype turned up many times. The rearrangement uses TRBV7-3 and TRBJ2-7; TRBD1 might be the D (6 bases). The V and J ends lost 5 bases and 3 bases respectively, with 17 bases between them. CDR3 length: 15 residues. CDR1 SGHTA and CDR2 FQGTGA come from the germline V gene. CDR3 in amino acids: CASSPQQGSVYEQYF. DNA for the CDR3: TGTGCCAGCAGCCCCCAGCAGGGGTCTGTCTACGAGCAGTACTTC. The full variable domain, rest sourced from reference TRBV7-3 and TRBJ2-7, is GAGVSQTPSNKVTEKGKYVELRCDPISGHTALYWYRQSLGQGPEFLIYFQGTGAADDSGLPNDRFFAVRPEGSVSTLKIQRTERGDSAVYLCASSPQQGSVYEQYFGPGTRLTVT.

Ten or more counts support this clonotype. The chain joins TRBV29-1 to TRBJ2-7, with 9 nucleotides matching TRBD1. Trimming took 0 bases from V and 3 from J; bases not matched to a gene: 6. Looked up from germline, CDR1 is SQVTM and CDR2 is ANQGSEA. This CDR3 is built from 15 residues. CDR3 sequence (DNA): TGCAGCGTTGAAGAGGCGGACAGGGGTCTCTACGAGCAGTACTTC. Its protein is CSVEEADRGLYEQYF.

In its sample, this clonotype was seen a few times. This chain connects TRBV7-2 to TRBJ1-1, with 7 bases lining up with TRBD1. J gave up 7 bases and V 5 bases, and 10 bases lay outside the gene matches. The CDR3 spans 14 residues. CDR1 is SGHTA and CDR2 is FQGNSA in the germline V gene. The CDR3 loop reads CASSRTGVRVEAFF. The CDR3 coding sequence is TGTGCCAGCAGCCGTACAGGGGTGAGGGTTGAAGCTTTCTTT.

In this sample, this clonotype turned up many times. This rearrangement joins TRBV29-1 to TRBJ1-1; no firm D call. The CDR3 runs to 13 residues. CDR1 and CDR2 (germline): SQVTM, ANQGSEA. CDR3 sequence: CTFEDPLNTEAFF. In nucleotides, the CDR3 is TGCACCTTTGAGGACCCACTGAACACTGAAGCTTTCTTT.